This TCR beta chain was identified during a study of T-cell reconstitution after alpha-beta-depleted transplantation in children. Study-wide results and limits: As was reported, about two months after transplant, alpha-beta T cells came from several hundred expanded graft clones. Hyperexpanded clones declined; after one year, newly produced T cells mostly supplied diversity. It was surviving recipient T cells and thymic progenitors that gave some patients high TCRbeta diversity at day 60.

Unique molecular identifiers were incorporated into the prepared TCRbeta library. MiXCR, applied by TCRdb to the PCR reads, yields one record per CDR3 protein. Counted here are some 70,000 distinct CDR3 sequences, roughly 4.5% occurring once; the ten biggest clones make up about 19%. This clonotype was seen ten or more times. Its antigen remains unidentified. The V end was cut by 6 bases, the J end by 0 bases, with 18 bases between. The CDR3 is 16 residues long. Germline CDR1 and CDR2: MRHNA and SNTAGT. V gene TRBV6-4 combines with J gene TRBJ2-7; D is perhaps TRBD1 or TRBD2 (5 bases each). This receptor was obtained from a boy under three years old who had a stem cell transplant for acute myeloid leukemia, so the T cells may come from the graft donor. The material was PBMCs, mostly from graft donor cells, obtained 180 days after TCRalphabeta/CD19-depleted stem cell transplant. The CDR3 nucleotides are TGTGCCAGCAGCGACAATCCGGGACGGTTCTCCTACGAGCAGTACTTC. It is translated as CASSDNPGRFSYEQYF.